The clone carrying this T cell receptor (beta chain) has only a few counts. Its antigen remains unidentified. These data come from a study of cytomegalovirus exposure and HLA in healthy donors. There are 15 residues in the CDR3. Losses at the gene ends were 0 bases for V and 4 bases for J; bases not matched to a gene: 2. Germline assignment: CDR1 MNHEY and CDR2 SVGAGI. This PCR relied on a set of 60 Vbeta primers and 13 Jbeta primers. The assay was immunoSEQ multiplex PCR, and TCRdb's table has in-frame clones only and misses some. In the table there are more than 140,000 clones, roughly 64% of which are singletons. Study outcomes and limitations: A later analysis linked a missense DCLRE1C variant to TCR beta V- and J-gene trimming. Altogether, some 170 TCR beta chains were recorded as cytomegalovirus-associated. Immune exposure was documented only through CMV serostatus.

The receptor was isolated from a woman aged 25 to 39 in good health and CMV-seropositive. Material for sequencing was PBMCs. The chain uses TRBV6-5 and TRBJ1-2; TRBD1 agrees at 10 bases. CDR3 bases: TGTGCCAGCAGTTACTCGACAGGGGGCAGCTATGGCTACACCTTC. This codes for CASSYSTGGSYGYTF.